This TCR beta chain is from a study of blood T cell repertoires in COVID-19. About the study: Samples came from the United States, Italy and Spain, spanning acute and convalescent COVID-19. Sources were T cells, B-cell-depleted T cells, or PBMCs; the material itself was cDNA or gDNA.

Original methodology: Reference gene primer amplification gave estimated nucleated cell counts. Sequencing was performed with immunoSEQ multiplex PCR; in TCRdb, only in-frame clones are kept and a portion is missing. V and J calls and clone size come straight from that table; D and trimming were deduced from the DNA. The repertoire includes some 97,000 clones, about nine tenths of them detected once, and approximately 5.1% sits in the top ten. The CDR3 sequence is 13 residues long. V shed 8 bases and J shed 5 bases, with 15 bases lying between them. Germline loops: CDR1 LNHDA, CDR2 SQIVND (reference sequence). This clone came up once.

The sample was peripheral blood. The chain combines TRBV19 with TRBJ2-5, with D possibly being TRBD2 (6 bases). The TCR was taken from a man aged 45-65 years with acute or convalescent COVID-19. CDR3 in DNA: TGTGCCAGTTCTCTAGGCGGGATTGAGACCCAGTACTTC. This translates into CASSLGGIETQYF.